This T cell receptor beta chain is drawn from a study of CD8 T cells in ankylosing spondylitis. TCRdb re-analysed the 5' RACE reads in MiXCR, keeping a single row per CDR3 protein. The sample includes around 230,000 distinct CDR3 sequences, less than 10% seen only once; the top ten take approximately 7%. This clonotype was seen ten or more times. This CDR3 comprises 18 residues. The V and J ends lost 2 bases and 0 bases respectively, with 15 bases between them. The V gene's germline CDR1 is SGHRS and CDR2 YFSETQ. This sequence originates from a male donor with ankylosing spondylitis or in good health (not recorded which). The chain has TRBV5-1 and TRBJ2-6; D ambiguous. The specimen sequenced was blood, either unsorted or a sorted T cell fraction (not recorded which). The CDR3 loop reads CASSFLTPTSSGANVLTF. The CDR3 DNA sequence: TGCGCCAGCAGCTTTTTGACTCCAACGAGCTCTGGGGCCAACGTCCTGACTTTC.